The 24 T cell receptor beta chains reported below all come from one sample, sequenced in a study of CD8 T cells in Susac syndrome. An input of 0.5 to 1 ug of RNA was subjected to reverse transcription using random hexamers. MiXCR, run by TCRdb on the immunoSEQ multiplex PCR reads, gives a single entry per CDR3 protein. The table shows hundreds of thousands of distinct CDR3 sequences, with 80% to 95% occurring only once. The sequencing input was CD4+ T cells from PBMCs. The receptors shown here come from a human donor with multiple sclerosis.

The rearrangement uses TRBV9 and TRBJ2-2, with 8 nucleotides matching TRBD2. CDR1 is SGDLS, CDR2 YYNGEE, per germline. The CDR3 extends over 17 amino acids. V lost 4 bases, J lost 1 base, and 9 bases stayed unmatched. CDR3 bases: TGTGCCAGCAGCACGAAACTAGCGGTCTTGAACACCGGGGAGCTGTTTTTT. It specifies CASSTKLAVLNTGELFF.

The chain carries TRBV30 and TRBJ1-5; unclear D gene. This CDR3 region has 13 residues. V was clipped by 1 base and J by 0 bases, with 4 bases between them. Germline-derived CDR1 and CDR2 are GTSNPN and SVGIG (reference sequence). CDR3 bases: TGTGCCTGGAGTGAGGATAGCAATCAGCCCCAGCATTTT. It yields the protein CAWSEDSNQPQHF. Full variable domain (rest looked up from reference TRBV30 and TRBJ1-5): SQTIHQWPATLVQPVGSPLSLECTVEGTSNPNLYWYRQAAGRGLQLLFYSVGIGQISSEVPQNLSASRPQDRQFILSSKKLLLSDSGFYLCAWSEDSNQPQHFGDGTRLSIL.

This clonotype has just one count. The chain employs TRBV11-3 and TRBJ1-2, with TRBD1 as a possible D gene (5 bases). The CDR3 totals 14 residues. Germline-derived CDR1 and CDR2 are SGHNT and YENEEA. The V gene lost 2 bases and the J gene lost 8 bases, with 15 bases spanning the gap. The CDR3 is CASSLRHLQGGYTF. CDR3 coding DNA: TGTGCCAGCAGCTTAAGGCACCTTCAGGGCGGCTACACCTTC.

The chain joins TRBV2 to TRBJ1-2; unclear D gene. With 4 bases removed from V and 4 bases from J, the gap between germline ends came to 7 bases. Germline V lookup: CDR1 SNHLY, CDR2 FYNNEI. The CDR3 sequence is 12 residues long. The CDR3 region has the DNA TGTGCCAGCAGTGTCGCGGGCTATGGCTACACCTTC. Amino acid sequence: CASSVAGYGYTF.

The chain couples TRBV10-3 to TRBJ2-6; D is perhaps TRBD1 (5 bases). Germline assignment: CDR1 ENHRY and CDR2 SYGVKD. The CDR3 contains 17 residues. V dropped 2 bases and J dropped 0 bases, with 11 bases sitting between them. CDR3 region: CAISESKRGSGANVLTF. CDR3 sequence (DNA): TGTGCCATCAGTGAGAGTAAAAGGGGCTCTGGGGCCAACGTCCTGACTTTC.

This chain connects TRBV9 to TRBJ1-2; D is perhaps TRBD1 (5 bases). Trimming stripped 0 bases from V and 6 bases from J, with 9 bases between. The CDR3 contains 13 residues. Germline assignment: CDR1 SGDLS and CDR2 YYNGEE. CDR3 DNA: TGTGCCAGCAGCGTAGTAGGGGAGGATGGCTACACCTTC. Its translation: CASSVVGEDGYTF.

This rearrangement joins TRBV20-1 to TRBJ2-5; 8 bases are a match to TRBD2. Germline CDR1 is DFQATT and CDR2 is SNEGSKA (reference sequence). V was pared by 6 bases and J by 2 bases, with 8 bases of the junction left unmatched. This CDR3 comprises 14 residues. Written as DNA, the CDR3 is TGCAGTGCAAAGACTAGCGATCTGCAAGAGACCCAGTACTTC. Residues: CSAKTSDLQETQYF.

This rearrangement joins TRBV20-1 to TRBJ2-5; 7 bases are a match to TRBD2. The CDR3 consists of 14 residues. J lost 5 bases, V lost 3 bases, and 9 bases had no gene match. Germline CDR1 reads DFQATT; CDR2 reads SNEGSKA (reference sequence). CDR3 sequence: CSARGGGAGETQYF. The CDR3 region has the DNA TGCAGTGCTAGGGGGGGAGGGGCTGGGGAGACCCAGTACTTC.

The chain carries TRBV28 and TRBJ2-3; D is possibly TRBD1 or TRBD2 (5 bases each). Trimming removed 10 bases at V and 6 bases at J, with 14 bases between. Germline CDR1 and CDR2: MDHEN and SYDVKM. This CDR3 has 12 residues. In DNA, the CDR3 is TGTGCCACCAACGGGGCTGGGGATACGCAGTATTTT. This encodes CATNGAGDTQYF.

The chain has TRBV19 and TRBJ2-5; D might be TRBD1 (6 bases). V lost 3 bases and J lost 2, with 10 bases in between. There are 14 residues in the CDR3. Germline values: CDR1 LNHDA, CDR2 SQIVND (reference sequence). In nucleotides, the CDR3 is TGTGCCAGTAGTATGTGGGGGCAGCAAGAGACCCAGTACTTC. Its protein is CASSMWGQQETQYF.

This clonotype was recorded once. The junction and the germline gene differ at one end; a read error may be behind it. The J gene is TRBJ1-3, the V gene TRBV3-1; 7 nucleotides align to TRBD1. CDR3 length equals 15 residues. Germline CDR1 LGHDT, CDR2 YNNKEL (reference sequence). This CDR3 is CASRATGASGDTIYF. CDR3 coding DNA: TGTGCCAGCAGAGCTACAGGGGCTTCTGGAGACACCATATATTTT.

This chain connects TRBV28 to TRBJ2-7; D remains ambiguous. This CDR3 has 13 residues. Germline-derived CDR1 and CDR2 are MDHEN and SYDVKM. Between the trimmed V and J ends, which lost 5 bases and 6 bases, there was a span of 14 bases. The CDR3: CASSRPRWVEQYF. CDR3 nucleotide sequence: TGTGCCAGCAGTCGCCCGAGGTGGGTCGAGCAGTACTTC.

The chain combines TRBV7-9 with TRBJ2-7; TRBD1 or TRBD2 may be the D gene (5 bases each). Germline CDR1 reads SEHNR; CDR2 reads FQNEAQ (reference sequence). The CDR3 consists of 13 residues. V was cut by 0 bases and J by 7 bases, with 10 bases left in between. CDR3 residues: CASSLAGPGEQYF. The CDR3, as DNA: TGTGCCAGCAGCTTAGCGGGACCAGGGGAGCAGTACTTC.

The genes are TRBV19 and TRBJ2-1; D may be TRBD2 (5 bases). This CDR3 has 12 residues. Germline CDR1 LNHDA, CDR2 SQIVND (reference sequence). Trimming cost V 6 bases and J 8 bases, with 11 bases left between them. In DNA, the CDR3 is TGTGCCAGTAGGAATTTCGGGGATGAGCAGTTCTTC. As protein: CASRNFGDEQFF.

V and J are TRBV11-2 and TRBJ2-4; D is undetermined. Trimming shortened V by 5 bases and J by 2 bases, and 10 bases separated the two germline ends. Per germline, CDR1 SGHAT and CDR2 FQNNGV. This CDR3 is built from 14 residues. CDR3 in DNA: TGTGCCAGCAGCCTTCAGGTTTCCAAAAACATTCAGTACTTC. Translated, it gives CASSLQVSKNIQYF.

The chain carries TRBV11-2 and TRBJ1-1; D perhaps matches TRBD1 (5 bases). Trimming cost V 2 bases and J 5 bases, with 12 bases left between them. The CDR3 is made up of 14 amino acids. Germline loops: CDR1 SGHAT, CDR2 FQNNGV. CDR3 in DNA: TGTGCCAGCAGCTTAAGACCGGGACGTACTGAAGCTTTCTTT. This encodes CASSLRPGRTEAFF.

The chain links TRBV6-2 or TRBV6-3 to TRBJ2-5, with 7 bases lining up with TRBD2. V shed 6 bases and J 4 bases; nucleotides not matched to a gene: 8. The CDR3 contains 14 residues. Germline CDR1 reads MNHEY; CDR2 reads SVGEGT. The CDR3 bases are TGTGCCAGCAGCGAAGCGGGACCCTCAGAGACCCAGTACTTC. This gives the protein CASSEAGPSETQYF.

The rearrangement uses TRBV7-2 and TRBJ2-1; D not resolved. V lost 1 base to trimming and J lost 5 bases, with 6 bases between them. Germline CDR1 is SGHTA and CDR2 is FQGNSA. The length of the CDR3 is 13 residues. Here the CDR3 reads CASSLGINNEQFF. In DNA, the CDR3 is TGTGCCAGCAGCTTAGGCATTAACAATGAGCAGTTCTTC.

The gene calls are TRBV10-1 and TRBJ2-7, with D tentatively TRBD1 (6 bases). The CDR3 loop spans 14 amino acids. V was shortened by 0 bases and J by 5 bases, with 11 bases between the two germline ends. Germline CDR1 WNHNN, CDR2 SYGVQD (reference sequence). The CDR3: CASSESRGQNEQYF. The CDR3 DNA reads as TGCGCCAGCAGTGAGTCGAGAGGACAGAACGAGCAGTACTTC.

V and J are TRBV5-4 and TRBJ1-1; no firm D call. The CDR3 consists of 13 residues. Trimming left V 0 bases short and J 7 bases short, with 10 bases between. Germline-derived CDR1 and CDR2 are SGHNT and YYREEE (reference sequence). The CDR3 here is CASSLVGGVEAFF. CDR3 nucleotide sequence: TGTGCCAGCAGCTTGGTAGGAGGAGTTGAAGCTTTCTTT. The whole variable domain, filled in from reference TRBV5-4 and TRBJ1-1, reads ETGVTQSPTHLIKTRGQQVTLRCSSQSGHNTVSWYQQALGQGPQFIFQYYREEENGRGNFPPRFSGLQFPNYSSELNVNALELDDSALYLCASSLVGGVEAFFGQGTRLTVV.

The chain combines TRBV3-1 with TRBJ2-5; tentative D call: TRBD1 (5 bases). The CDR3 totals 14 residues. The germline CDR1 and CDR2 sequences are LGHDT and YNNKEL (reference sequence). V was trimmed by 1 base and J by 5 bases, leaving 11 bases between them. The CDR3 DNA reads TGTGCCAGCAGCCAAGGGGGCACTTCGGAGACCCAGTACTTC. It specifies CASSQGGTSETQYF.

V gene TRBV27 combines with J gene TRBJ2-3; 10 bases match TRBD2. This CDR3 has 16 residues. After removal of 6 bases from V and 2 bases from J, the junction contained 8 bases not matched to a gene. CDR1 and CDR2 (germline): MNHEY, SMNVEV (reference sequence). CDR3 residues: CASRVLTSGPTDTQYF. As DNA, the CDR3 is TGTGCCAGCAGGGTACTGACTAGCGGGCCCACAGATACGCAGTATTTT.

The J gene is TRBJ2-3, the V gene TRBV9; TRBD2 matches at 7 bases. Trimming removed 0 bases from V and 4 bases from J; junction bases left unmatched: 11. Germline lookup yields CDR1 SGDLS and CDR2 YYNGEE. CDR3 length: 17 amino acids. CDR3 protein: CASSVGDRGRVSDTQYF. For the CDR3, the DNA is TGTGCCAGCAGCGTAGGTGATCGCGGGAGAGTCTCAGATACGCAGTATTTT.

Of note for this clonotype: At one boundary the junction diverges from the germline segment, which might be a read error. J is TRBJ2-3 and V is TRBV29-1; unclear D gene. CDR1 is SQVTM, CDR2 ANQGSEA, per germline. This CDR3 has 13 residues. The CDR3 DNA follows: TGCAGCGTTGTGATCCATAGCACAGATACGCAGAATTTT. Protein product: CSVVIHSTDTQNF.